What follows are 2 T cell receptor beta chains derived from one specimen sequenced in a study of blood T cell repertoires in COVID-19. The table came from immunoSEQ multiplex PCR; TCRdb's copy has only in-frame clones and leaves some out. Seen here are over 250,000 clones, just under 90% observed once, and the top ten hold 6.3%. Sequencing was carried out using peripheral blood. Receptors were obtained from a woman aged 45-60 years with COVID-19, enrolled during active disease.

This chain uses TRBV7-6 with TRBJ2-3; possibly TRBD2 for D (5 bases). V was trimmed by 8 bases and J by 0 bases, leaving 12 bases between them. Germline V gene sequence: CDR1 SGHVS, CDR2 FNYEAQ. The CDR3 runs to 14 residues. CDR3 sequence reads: CASGSVTSTDTQYF. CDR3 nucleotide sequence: TGTGCCAGCGGGAGCGTTACTAGCACAGATACGCAGTATTTT. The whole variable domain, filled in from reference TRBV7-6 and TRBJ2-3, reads GAGVSQSPRYKVTKRGQDVALRCDPISGHVSLYWYRQALGQGPEFLTYFNYEAQQDKSGLPNDRFSAERPEGSISTLTIQRTEQRDSAMYRCASGSVTSTDTQYFGPGTRLTVL.

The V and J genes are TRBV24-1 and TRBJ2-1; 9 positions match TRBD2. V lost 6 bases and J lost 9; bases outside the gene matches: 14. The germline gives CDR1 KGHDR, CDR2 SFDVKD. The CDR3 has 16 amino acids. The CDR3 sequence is CATSPRPSGVKTEQFF. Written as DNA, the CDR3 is TGTGCCACCAGTCCGCGGCCTAGCGGGGTTAAGACTGAGCAGTTCTTC.